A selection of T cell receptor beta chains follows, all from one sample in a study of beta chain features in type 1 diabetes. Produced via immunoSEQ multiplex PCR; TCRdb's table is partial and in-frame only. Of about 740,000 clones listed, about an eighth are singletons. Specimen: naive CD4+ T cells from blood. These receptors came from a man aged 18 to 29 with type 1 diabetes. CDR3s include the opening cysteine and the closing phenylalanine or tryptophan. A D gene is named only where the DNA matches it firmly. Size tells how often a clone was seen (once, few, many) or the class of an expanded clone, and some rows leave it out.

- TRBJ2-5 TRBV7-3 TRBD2 CASSSGGWYQETQYF TGTGCCAGCAGCTCGGGAGGCTGGTACCAAGAGACCCAGTACTTC
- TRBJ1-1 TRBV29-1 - CSVGGRLIPEAFF TGCAGCGTCGGTGGCAGGTTGATTCCTGAAGCTTTCTTT
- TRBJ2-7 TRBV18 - CASSLDRAYEQYF TGTGCCAGCTCACTCGACAGAGCCTACGAGCAGTACTTC
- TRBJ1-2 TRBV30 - CAWSVLQGGYTF TGTGCCTGGAGTGTTCTTCAAGGGGGCTACACCTTC
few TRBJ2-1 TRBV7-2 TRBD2 CASSLIAGGPSSYNEQFF TGTGCCAGCAGCTTAATAGCGGGGGGGCCGAGCTCCTACAATGAGCAGTTCTTC
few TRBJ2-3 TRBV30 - CAWSVRGTDTQYF TGTGCCTGGAGTGTCCGCGGGACAGATACGCAGTATTTT
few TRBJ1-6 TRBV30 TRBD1 CAWSPRQGLNSPLHF TGTGCCTGGAGTCCCCGACAGGGACTAAATTCACCCCTCCACTTT
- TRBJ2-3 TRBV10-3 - CAITAGTTDTQYF TGTGCCATCACGGCGGGGACCACAGATACGCAGTATTTT
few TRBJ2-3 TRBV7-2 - CASSSPGTDTQYF TGTGCCAGCAGTTCCCCGGGGACAGATACGCAGTATTTT
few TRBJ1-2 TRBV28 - CASSSMDLNYGYTF TGTGCCAGCAGTTCAATGGACCTAAACTATGGCTACACCTTC
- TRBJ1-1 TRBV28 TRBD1 CASSPRTGNPLYTEAFF TGTGCCAGCAGTCCACGGACAGGGAACCCGTTATACACTGAAGCTTTCTTT
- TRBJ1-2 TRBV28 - CASTSNDGYTF TGTGCCAGCACCAGTAATGATGGCTACACCTTC
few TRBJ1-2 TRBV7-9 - CASSLVGSNYGYTF TGTGCCAGCAGCTTAGTGGGGTCTAACTATGGCTACACCTTC
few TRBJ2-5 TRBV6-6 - CASNDRLETQYF TGTGCCAGCAACGACCGGTTAGAAACCCAGTACTTC
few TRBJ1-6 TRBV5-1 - CASGQSSYNSPLHF TGCGCCAGCGGCCAAAGCTCCTATAATTCACCCCTCCACTTT
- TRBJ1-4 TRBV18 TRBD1 CASSPGTAANEKLFF TGTGCCAGCTCTCCTGGGACAGCGGCTAATGAAAAACTGTTTTTT
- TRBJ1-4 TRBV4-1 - CASSQDGRGGEKLFF TGCGCCAGCAGCCAGGACGGTAGAGGAGGTGAAAAACTGTTTTTT
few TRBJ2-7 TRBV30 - CAWDGRSSYEQYF TGTGCCTGGGACGGACGGTCATCCTACGAGCAGTACTTC
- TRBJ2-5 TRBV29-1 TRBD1 CSGDRGETQYF TGCAGCGGGGACAGGGGAGAGACCCAGTACTTC
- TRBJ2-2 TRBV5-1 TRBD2 CASSSTSANTGELFF TGCGCCAGCAGCTCGACTAGCGCGAACACCGGGGAGCTGTTTTTT
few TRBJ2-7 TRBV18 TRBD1 CASSRTGGHEQYF TGTGCCAGCTCACGGACAGGGGGACACGAGCAGTACTTC
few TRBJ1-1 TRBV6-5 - CASSYRGSEAFF TGTGCCAGCAGTTACCGAGGATCGGAAGCTTTCTTT